Reported below is one T cell receptor (beta chain). Its cognate antigen is unknown. The sample originates from a study of OX40 agonist ivuxolimab in advanced cancers. Whole-study context: In this trial design, patients received ivuxolimab intravenously at 0.01 to 10 mg/kg every 2 weeks. General study results and limits: Clonal expansion by week 6 occurred in CD4+ and CD8+ blood T cells (at 0.1 to 3.0 mg/kg).

V dropped 4 bases and J dropped 4; count of bases not matched to a gene: 6. The CDR3 extends over 15 amino acids. The V gene's germline CDR1 is SGHVS and CDR2 FQNEAQ. Data came from immunoSEQ multiplex PCR; TCRdb stores just in-frame clones and leaves some out. The sample has under 65,000 clones; approximately 92% are singletons. The sequence derives from an adult with an advanced solid tumor such as melanoma, head and neck, liver or kidney cancer. The chain has TRBV7-8 and TRBJ2-1, with 8 bases lining up with TRBD2. The material sequenced was CD4+ or CD8+ T cells sorted from blood, taken in a trial of the OX40 agonist ivuxolimab. CDR3 sequence (DNA): TGTGCCAGCAGCTACTCCGGGACTAGATACAATGAGCAGTTCTTC. Protein: CASSYSGTRYNEQFF.